This T cell receptor beta chain was documented in a study of blood T cells in healthy people across ages. Overall study findings and caveats: Age advanced and TCR beta diversity per million T cells fell, roughly linearly.

Through a sample-barcoded 5' primer and a J-beta primer mix, a second PCR was run for about 7 to 12 cycles. A single record per CDR3 protein comes from TCRdb applying MiXCR to the 5' RACE reads. The sample lists more than 1,400,000 distinct CDR3 sequences, roughly 45% occurring once. In the case of this clonotype: Antigen unknown. One junction end disagrees with the germline gene, perhaps due to a read error.

The germline V gene encodes CDR1 SEHNR and CDR2 FQNEAQ (reference sequence). The CDR3 length is 14 residues. The TCR originated in a woman under 30 in good health. The rearrangement uses TRBV7-9 and TRBJ2-5, with no clear D. Specimen: blood. The CDR3 protein is CASGLGPRRETQYF. CDR3 bases: TGTGCCAGCGGCTTAGGGCCCCGACGGGAGACCCAGTACTTC.